This T cell receptor (beta chain) was captured in a study of T-cell reconstitution after alpha-beta-depleted transplantation in children. This sample's TCRbeta library carried unique molecular identifier barcodes. Via MiXCR, TCRdb re-called the PCR reads, giving one row per CDR3 protein. The data contain 450,000 to 550,000 distinct CDR3 sequences, over 10% of them singletons. Of note for this clonotype: The antigen is unknown.

After removal of 3 bases from V and 4 bases from J, the junction contained 7 bases not matched to a gene. CDR1 and CDR2 (germline): MGHRA, YSYEKL. CDR3 length: 17 residues. Whole-study findings and limits: Reportedly, roughly two months post-transplant, alpha-beta T cells arose from several hundred expanded graft clones. Newly generated T cells supplied most T-cell counts and diversity one year post-transplant.

This receptor was identified in a female patient aged 2-15 years who had a stem cell transplant for aplastic anemia, so the T cells may come from the graft donor. The sample consisted of PBMCs, mostly from graft donor cells, taken 180 days after TCRalphabeta/CD19-depleted stem cell transplant. J is TRBJ2-1 and V is TRBV4-1; 12 bases align to TRBD2. DNA for the CDR3: TGCGCCAGCAGCCAGGTGGGACTAGCGGGCAAGTACAATGAGCAGTTCTTC. Residues: CASSQVGLAGKYNEQFF.